A selection of T cell receptor beta chains follows, all from one sample in a study of PD-L1 blockade in urothelial cancer. Sequenced by immunoSEQ multiplex PCR; TCRdb stores in-frame clones only, minus some. The sample yields 50,000 or so clones, 86% seen once. Sequencing was performed on PBMCs, taken around atezolizumab (anti-PD-L1) treatment. The receptors come from a man aged 55 to 70 with urothelial cancer. Each CDR3 is given with its conserved first and last residue. A D gene is named only where the DNA matches it firmly. Clone size is stated in some rows and not others, as once, few, many or a class when expanded.

CDR3 length	J gene	V gene	D gene	clone size	CDR3 DNA	CDR3 protein
15	TRBJ1-4	TRBV28	-	-	TGTGCCAGCAGTTCCGGGACACCAACTAATGAAAAACTGTTTTTT	CASSSGTPTNEKLFF
14	TRBJ1-5	TRBV28	-	-	TGTGCCAGCAGTCCACATATGAGCAATCAGCCCCAGCATTTT	CASSPHMSNQPQHF
14	TRBJ2-7	TRBV29-1	TRBD2	few	TGCAGCGTTTCAGGGACTAGCGGGTTCTACGAGCAGTACTTC	CSVSGTSGFYEQYF
16	TRBJ1-5	TRBV7-3	TRBD1	-	TGTGCCAGCAGGCCAAACAGGGGACCTGGCAATCAGCCCCAGCATTTT	CASRPNRGPGNQPQHF
13	TRBJ2-5	TRBV19	-	-	TGTGCCAGTAGTCCACTAGTTCAAGAGACCCAGTACTTC	CASSPLVQETQYF
15	TRBJ1-6	TRBV10-3	-	-	TGTGCCATCAGTGATTTGATAGGGGTTGGGTCACCCCTCCACTTT	CAISDLIGVGSPLHF
15	TRBJ2-5	TRBV5-1	TRBD2	-	TGCGCCAGCAGCAGACTAGCGCAAGAACAAGAGACCCAGTACTTC	CASSRLAQEQETQYF
15	TRBJ2-1	TRBV2	TRBD2	-	TGTGCCAGCACCCAGACTAGCACCCTCTACAATGAGCAGTTCTTC	CASTQTSTLYNEQFF
13	TRBJ2-7	TRBV29-1	-	-	TGCAGCGCCACAACTACAGGGATCCACGAGCAGTACTTC	CSATTTGIHEQYF
14	TRBJ2-7	TRBV7-9	TRBD1	once	TGTGCCAGCAGCTTCCGGGACAGGAGCCACGAGCAGTACTTC	CASSFRDRSHEQYF
15	TRBJ2-3	TRBV6-5	-	-	TGTGCCAGCAGACCAGGTGCGCCTAGCACAGATACGCAGTATTTT	CASRPGAPSTDTQYF
13	TRBJ1-1	TRBV6-5	-	few	TGTGCCAGCAGTTTTGGGAGAGGGACTGAAGCTTTCTTT	CASSFGRGTEAFF
15	TRBJ1-2	TRBV28	-	-	TGTGCCAGCAGTTTATGGGGCAGGGAATACTATGGCTACACCTTC	CASSLWGREYYGYTF
15	TRBJ2-5	TRBV7-9	TRBD1	once	TGTGCCAGCAGCCACAGGGGCGTGGGCCAAGAGACCCAGTACTTC	CASSHRGVGQETQYF
14	TRBJ1-6	TRBV6-1	-	-	TGTGCCACCAGAGGTACAGTAGATAATTCACCCCTCCACTTT	CATRGTVDNSPLHF
14	TRBJ2-7	TRBV7-9	-	-	TGTGCCAGCAGCGGGGGCGCAGGAGATTACGAGCAGTACTTC	CASSGGAGDYEQYF
15	TRBJ1-2	TRBV5-6	TRBD1	-	TGTGCCAGCAGCTTGGGGGCAGGGGGCAGGTATGGCTACACCTTC	CASSLGAGGRYGYTF
15	TRBJ2-7	TRBV11-2	TRBD2	once	TGTGCCAGCAGCCCTGGACTAGCGGGGGGGCTTGAGCAGTACTTC	CASSPGLAGGLEQYF